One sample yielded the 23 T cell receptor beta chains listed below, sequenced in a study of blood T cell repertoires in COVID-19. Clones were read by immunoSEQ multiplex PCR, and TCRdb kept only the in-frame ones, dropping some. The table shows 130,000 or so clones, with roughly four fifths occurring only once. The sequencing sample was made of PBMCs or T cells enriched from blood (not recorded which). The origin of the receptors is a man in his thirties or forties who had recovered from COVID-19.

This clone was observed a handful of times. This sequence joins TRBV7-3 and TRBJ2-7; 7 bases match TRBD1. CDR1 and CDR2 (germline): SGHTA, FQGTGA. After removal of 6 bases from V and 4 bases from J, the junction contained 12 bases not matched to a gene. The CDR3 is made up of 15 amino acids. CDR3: CASSPNGDRNYEQYF. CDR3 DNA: TGTGCCAGCAGTCCTAATGGGGACAGAAATTACGAGCAGTACTTC.

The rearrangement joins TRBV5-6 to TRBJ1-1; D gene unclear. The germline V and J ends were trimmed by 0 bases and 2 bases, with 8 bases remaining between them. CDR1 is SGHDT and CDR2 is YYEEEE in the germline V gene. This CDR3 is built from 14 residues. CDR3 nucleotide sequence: TGTGCCAGCAGCTTGGGCGGCCGAAACACTGAAGCTTTCTTT. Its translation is CASSLGGRNTEAFF. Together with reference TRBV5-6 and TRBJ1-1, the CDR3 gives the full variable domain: DAGVTQSPTHLIKTRGQQVTLRCSPKSGHDTVSWYQQALGQGPQFIFQYYEEEERQRGNFPDRFSGHQFPNYSSELNVNALLLGDSALYLCASSLGGRNTEAFFGQGTRLTVV.

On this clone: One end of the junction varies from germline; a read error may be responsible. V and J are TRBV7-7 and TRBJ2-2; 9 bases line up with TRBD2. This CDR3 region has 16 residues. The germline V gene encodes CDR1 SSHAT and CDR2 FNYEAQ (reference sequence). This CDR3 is CASSLGAGGDTGELFF. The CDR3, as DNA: TGTGCTAGCAGCTTAGGAGCGGGGGGCGACACCGGGGAGCTGTTTTTT.

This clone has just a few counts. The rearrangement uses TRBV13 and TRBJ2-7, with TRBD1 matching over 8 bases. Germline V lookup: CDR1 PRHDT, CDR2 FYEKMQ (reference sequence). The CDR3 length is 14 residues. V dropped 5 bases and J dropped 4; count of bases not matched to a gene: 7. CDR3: CASSPATGVYEQYF. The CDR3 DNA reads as TGTGCCAGCAGCCCGGCGACAGGGGTTTACGAGCAGTACTTC. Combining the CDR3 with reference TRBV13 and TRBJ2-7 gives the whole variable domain AAGVIQSPRHLIKEKRETATLKCYPIPRHDTVYWYQQGPGQDPQFLISFYEKMQSDKGSIPDRFSAQQFSDYHSELNMSSLELGDSALYFCASSPATGVYEQYFGPGTRLTVT.

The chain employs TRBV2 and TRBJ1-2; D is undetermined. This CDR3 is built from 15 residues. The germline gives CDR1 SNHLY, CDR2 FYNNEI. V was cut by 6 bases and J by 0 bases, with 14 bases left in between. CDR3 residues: CASRSETLSNYGYTF. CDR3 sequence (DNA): TGTGCCAGCAGGTCGGAGACGCTTTCTAACTATGGCTACACCTTC.

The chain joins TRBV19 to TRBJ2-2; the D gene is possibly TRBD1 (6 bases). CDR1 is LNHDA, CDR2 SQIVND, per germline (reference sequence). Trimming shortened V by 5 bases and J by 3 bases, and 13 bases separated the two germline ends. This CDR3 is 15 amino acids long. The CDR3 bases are TGTGCCAGTAGTCCCTCGGGACAAGACACCGGGGAGCTGTTTTTT. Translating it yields CASSPSGQDTGELFF.

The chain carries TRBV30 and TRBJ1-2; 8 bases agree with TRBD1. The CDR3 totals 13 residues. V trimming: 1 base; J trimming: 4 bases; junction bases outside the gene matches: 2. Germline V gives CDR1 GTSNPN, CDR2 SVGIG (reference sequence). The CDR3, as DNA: TGTGCCTGGAGTGAGGACAGGGTCTATGGCTACACCTTC. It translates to CAWSEDRVYGYTF.

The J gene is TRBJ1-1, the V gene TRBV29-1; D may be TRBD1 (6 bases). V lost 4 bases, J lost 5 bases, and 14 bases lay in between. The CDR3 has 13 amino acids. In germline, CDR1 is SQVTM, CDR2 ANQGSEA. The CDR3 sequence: CSVGGTRMTEAFF. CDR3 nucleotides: TGCAGCGTTGGGGGGACACGGATGACTGAAGCTTTCTTT.

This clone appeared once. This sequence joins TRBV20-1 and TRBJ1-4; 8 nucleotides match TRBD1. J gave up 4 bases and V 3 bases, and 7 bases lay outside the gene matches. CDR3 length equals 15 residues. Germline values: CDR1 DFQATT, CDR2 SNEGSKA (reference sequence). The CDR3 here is CSASETGGGNEKLFF. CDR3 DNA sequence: TGCAGTGCTAGTGAAACAGGGGGAGGTAATGAAAAACTGTTTTTT.

The CDR3 spells CSGKERDTQYF. The DNA of the CDR3 is TGCAGTGGCAAAGAGAGGGATACGCAGTATTTT. The chain is built from TRBV20-1 and TRBJ2-3; D call uncertain. Trimming removed 7 bases from V and 6 bases from J, with 11 bases in between. Germline values: CDR1 DFQATT, CDR2 SNEGSKA (reference sequence). CDR3 length: 11 residues.

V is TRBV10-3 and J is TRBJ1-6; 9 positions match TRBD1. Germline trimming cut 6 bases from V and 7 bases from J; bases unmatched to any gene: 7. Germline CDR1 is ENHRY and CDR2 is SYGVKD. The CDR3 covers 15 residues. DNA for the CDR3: TGTGCCATCAGGGAGACAGGGGGTTTGAATTCACCCCTCCACTTT. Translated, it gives CAIRETGGLNSPLHF.

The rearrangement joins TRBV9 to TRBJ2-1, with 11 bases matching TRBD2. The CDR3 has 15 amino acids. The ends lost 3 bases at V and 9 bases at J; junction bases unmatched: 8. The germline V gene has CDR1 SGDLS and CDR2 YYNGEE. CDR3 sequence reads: CASSALAGGRGEQFF. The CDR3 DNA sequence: TGTGCCAGCAGCGCCCTAGCGGGAGGAAGGGGTGAGCAGTTCTTC. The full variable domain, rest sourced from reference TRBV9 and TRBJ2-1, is DSGVTQTPKHLITATGQRVTLRCSPRSGDLSVYWYQQSLDQGLQFLIQYYNGEERAKGNILERFSAQQFPDLHSELNLSSLELGDSALYFCASSALAGGRGEQFFGPGTRLTVL.

As DNA, the CDR3 is TGTGCCAGCCGGTCCCGGGGCGTAGACAGGGAATTTCAGCCCCAGCATTTT. It specifies CASRSRGVDREFQPQHF. This chain connects TRBV27 to TRBJ1-5; 7 nucleotides align to TRBD1. V lost 8 bases to trimming and J lost 6 bases; unmatched junction nucleotides: 19. CDR1 and CDR2 (germline): MNHEY, SMNVEV (reference sequence). The CDR3 is 17 residues long.

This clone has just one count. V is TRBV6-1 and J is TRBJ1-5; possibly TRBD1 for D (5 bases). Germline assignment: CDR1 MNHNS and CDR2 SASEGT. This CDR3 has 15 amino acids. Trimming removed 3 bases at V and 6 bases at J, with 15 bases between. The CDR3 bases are TGTGCCAGCAGTGAGGCGCAGGGAGGGAGTCAGCCCCAGCATTTT. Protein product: CASSEAQGGSQPQHF.

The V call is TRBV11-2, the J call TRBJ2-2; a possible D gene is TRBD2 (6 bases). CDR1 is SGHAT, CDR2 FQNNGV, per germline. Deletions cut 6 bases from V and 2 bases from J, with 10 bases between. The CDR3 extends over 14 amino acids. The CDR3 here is CASRVAANTGELFF. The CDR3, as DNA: TGTGCCAGCAGGGTAGCGGCTAACACCGGGGAGCTGTTTTTT.

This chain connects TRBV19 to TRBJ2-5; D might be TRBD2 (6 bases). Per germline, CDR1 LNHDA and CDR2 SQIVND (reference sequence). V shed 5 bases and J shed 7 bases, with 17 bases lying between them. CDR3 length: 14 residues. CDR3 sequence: CASSSDKLRGTQYF. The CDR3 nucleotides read TGTGCCAGTAGTTCGGACAAACTGCGGGGGACCCAGTACTTC. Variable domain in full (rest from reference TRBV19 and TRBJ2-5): DGGITQSPKYLFRKEGQNVTLSCEQNLNHDAMYWYRQDPGQGLRLIYYSQIVNDFQKGDIAEGYSVSREKKESFPLTVTSAQKNPTAFYLCASSSDKLRGTQYFGPGTRLLVL.

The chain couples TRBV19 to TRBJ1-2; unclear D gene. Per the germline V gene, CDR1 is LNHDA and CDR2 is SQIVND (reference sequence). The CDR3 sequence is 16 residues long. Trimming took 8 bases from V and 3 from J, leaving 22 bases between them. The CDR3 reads CASHISGEPSYYGYTF. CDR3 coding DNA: TGTGCCAGTCACATCAGCGGAGAACCCTCGTACTATGGCTACACCTTC.

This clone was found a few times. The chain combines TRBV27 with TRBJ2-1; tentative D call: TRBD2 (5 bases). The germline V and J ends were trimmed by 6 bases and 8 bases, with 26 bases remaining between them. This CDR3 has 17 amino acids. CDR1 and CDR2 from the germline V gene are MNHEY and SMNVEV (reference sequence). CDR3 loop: CASSPLPEVRVRHEQFF. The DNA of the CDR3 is TGTGCCAGCAGCCCTCTCCCCGAGGTGAGGGTTCGGCATGAGCAGTTCTTC.

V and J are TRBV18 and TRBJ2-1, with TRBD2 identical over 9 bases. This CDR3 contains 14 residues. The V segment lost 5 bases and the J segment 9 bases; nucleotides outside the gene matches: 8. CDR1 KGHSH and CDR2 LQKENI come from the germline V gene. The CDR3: CASSLTSGRGEQFF. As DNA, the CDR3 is TGTGCCAGCTCATTGACTAGCGGAAGGGGTGAGCAGTTCTTC.

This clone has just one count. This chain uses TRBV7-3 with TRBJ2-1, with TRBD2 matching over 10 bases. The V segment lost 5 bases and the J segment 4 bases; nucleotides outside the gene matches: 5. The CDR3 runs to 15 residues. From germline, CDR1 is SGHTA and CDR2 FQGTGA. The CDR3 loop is CASSKGLAQYNEQFF. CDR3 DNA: TGTGCCAGCAGCAAGGGACTAGCGCAATACAATGAGCAGTTCTTC. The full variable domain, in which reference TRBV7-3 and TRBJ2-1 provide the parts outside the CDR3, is GAGVSQTPSNKVTEKGKYVELRCDPISGHTALYWYRQSLGQGPEFLIYFQGTGAADDSGLPNDRFFAVRPEGSVSTLKIQRTERGDSAVYLCASSKGLAQYNEQFFGPGTRLTVL.

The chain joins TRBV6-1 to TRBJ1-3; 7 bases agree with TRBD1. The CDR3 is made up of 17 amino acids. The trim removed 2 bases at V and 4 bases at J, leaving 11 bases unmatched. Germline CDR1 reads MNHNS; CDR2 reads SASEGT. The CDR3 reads CASSESLTGRTGNTIYF. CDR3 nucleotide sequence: TGTGCCAGCAGTGAATCCTTGACAGGGAGAACCGGAAACACCATATATTTT.

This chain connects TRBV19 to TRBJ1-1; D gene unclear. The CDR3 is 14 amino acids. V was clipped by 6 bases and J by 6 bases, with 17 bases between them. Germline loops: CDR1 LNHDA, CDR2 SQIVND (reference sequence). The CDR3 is CASRYDGSWAEAFF. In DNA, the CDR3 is TGTGCCAGTAGATATGACGGGTCTTGGGCTGAAGCTTTCTTT.

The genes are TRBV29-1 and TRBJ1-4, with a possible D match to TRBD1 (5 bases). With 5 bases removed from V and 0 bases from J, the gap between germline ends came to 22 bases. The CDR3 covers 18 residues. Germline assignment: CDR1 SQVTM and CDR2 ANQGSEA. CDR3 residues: CSVSGGTESTATNEKLFF. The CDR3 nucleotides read TGCAGCGTTAGTGGGGGGACTGAGAGTACAGCAACTAATGAAAAACTGTTTTTT. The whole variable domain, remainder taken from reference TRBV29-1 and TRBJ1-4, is SAVISQKPSRDICQRGTSLTIQCQVDSQVTMMFWYRQQPGQSLTLIATANQGSEATYESGFVIDKFPISRPNLTFSTLTVSNMSPEDSSIYLCSVSGGTESTATNEKLFFGSGTQLSVL.